The 18 T cell receptor beta chains below come from one sample, sequenced in a study of glioma-infiltrating T cells after dendritic cell vaccination. Time point indicated: after dendritic cell vaccination, including at tumor progression/relapse. Clones were sequenced by immunoSEQ multiplex PCR, and TCRdb holds only the in-frame ones, with some missing. The data contain just under 100,000 clones, more than 70% of them singletons. This specimen consisted of blood, obtained after dendritic cell vaccination. Every receptor here comes from a human donor with glioblastoma.

V usage is TRBV19 and J usage is TRBJ1-5; no definite D call. V dropped 5 bases and J dropped 3 bases, with 11 bases sitting between them. CDR3 length: 14 residues. Germline CDR1 reads LNHDA; CDR2 reads SQIVND (reference sequence). The CDR3 nucleotides are TGTGCCAGTAGTCGTGCGATCAACAATCAGCCCCAGCATTTT. Amino acid sequence: CASSRAINNQPQHF. Together with reference TRBV19 and TRBJ1-5, the CDR3 gives the full variable domain: DGGITQSPKYLFRKEGQNVTLSCEQNLNHDAMYWYRQDPGQGLRLIYYSQIVNDFQKGDIAEGYSVSREKKESFPLTVTSAQKNPTAFYLCASSRAINNQPQHFGDGTRLSIL.

The rearrangement links TRBV5-6 to TRBJ1-2; 7 bases fit TRBD1. V was pared by 0 bases and J by 7 bases, with 9 bases of the junction left unmatched. CDR3 length equals 15 residues. Germline values: CDR1 SGHDT, CDR2 YYEEEE. The CDR3 DNA follows: TGTGCCAGCAGCTTGGGCCCAGGGGGATTAGTTGGCTACACCTTC. Translating gives CASSLGPGGLVGYTF.

The chain has TRBV6-1 and TRBJ2-4; 7 bases align to TRBD2. V lost 4 bases, J lost 2 bases, and 8 bases stayed unmatched. The CDR3 is made up of 16 amino acids. Germline V lookup: CDR1 MNHNS, CDR2 SASEGT. CDR3 sequence (DNA): TGTGCCAGCAGTGGACTAGCAGGTTCCACCAAAAACATTCAGTACTTC. Its translation: CASSGLAGSTKNIQYF.

The J gene is TRBJ1-5, the V gene TRBV7-9; perhaps TRBD1 as D (6 bases). The length of the CDR3 is 13 residues. Germline-derived CDR1 and CDR2 are SEHNR and FQNEAQ (reference sequence). V lost 5 bases and J lost 9, with 14 bases in between. The DNA of the CDR3 is TGTGCCAGCAGCGTTGGGGGCCCAGGGCCCCAGCATTTT. This codes for CASSVGGPGPQHF.

This clone was detected only once. The chain has TRBV5-1 and TRBJ2-4, with 8 bases aligning to TRBD1. Germline CDR1 and CDR2: SGHRS and YFSETQ. This CDR3 comprises 17 residues. Trimming at V came to 4 bases and at J to 7 bases, leaving 16 bases not matched to a gene. CDR3 nucleotide sequence: TGCGCCAGCAGCCCTCAGGGGGCAGGTTCTCGGTGGAACATTCAGTACTTC. This codes for CASSPQGAGSRWNIQYF.

V is TRBV27 and J is TRBJ1-4; D might be TRBD1 (5 bases). CDR3 length: 15 residues. Germline V gene lookup returns CDR1 MNHEY and CDR2 SMNVEV (reference sequence). Trimming shortened V by 6 bases and J by 6 bases, and 17 bases separated the two germline ends. CDR3: CASSSLWGRDEKLFF. The CDR3 coding sequence is TGTGCCAGCAGCTCCCTCTGGGGGAGGGATGAAAAACTGTTTTTT.

The chain carries TRBV7-8 and TRBJ1-1; D remains ambiguous. V lost 1 base to trimming and J lost 5 bases, with 8 bases between them. Germline V lookup: CDR1 SGHVS, CDR2 FQNEAQ. The CDR3 is made up of 13 amino acids. The CDR3 DNA reads TGTGCCAGCAGCTTAGTCCCCGTGACTGAAGCTTTCTTT. Translation gives CASSLVPVTEAFF. Combining the CDR3 with reference TRBV7-8 and TRBJ1-1 gives the whole variable domain GAGVSQSPRYKVAKRGQDVALRCDPISGHVSLFWYQQALGQGPEFLTYFQNEAQLDKSGLPSDRFFAERPEGSVSTLKIQRTQQEDSAVYLCASSLVPVTEAFFGQGTRLTVV.

This sequence joins TRBV5-4 and TRBJ1-2; 7 bases align to TRBD1. Trimming took 4 bases from V and 7 from J; bases not matched to a gene: 10. This CDR3 has 14 amino acids. CDR1 is SGHNT, CDR2 YYREEE, per germline (reference sequence). The CDR3 region is CASSDRRGLGGYTF. In DNA form, the CDR3 reads TGTGCCAGCAGCGACCGTAGGGGGCTCGGTGGCTACACCTTC.

The chain recombines TRBV18 with TRBJ2-1; tentatively, D is TRBD2 (6 bases). The CDR3 runs to 14 residues. Germline CDR1 is KGHSH and CDR2 is LQKENI. Between the trimmed V and J ends, which lost 1 base and 6 bases, there was a span of 10 bases. The CDR3 sequence: CASSPLAGINEQFF. The CDR3, as DNA: TGTGCCAGCTCACCACTGGCGGGAATCAATGAGCAGTTCTTC. The whole variable domain, filled in from reference TRBV18 and TRBJ2-1, reads NAGVMQNPRHLVRRRGQEARLRCSPMKGHSHVYWYRQLPEEGLKFMVYLQKENIIDESGMPKERFSAEFPKEGPSILRIQQVVRGDSAAYFCASSPLAGINEQFFGPGTRLTVL.

The gene calls are TRBV2 and TRBJ2-5; D is undetermined. The J call is in doubt because the DNA end fits TRBJ2-7 better. Germline-derived CDR1 and CDR2 are SNHLY and FYNNEI. The CDR3 length is 15 residues. The CDR3 bases are TGTGCCAGCAGTGATGACCTCCCTAAAAGCGACGAGCAGTACTTC. Translating gives CASSDDLPKSDEQYF.

As to this clone: At one end the junction does not follow the germline gene, possibly because of a read error. V is TRBV7-7 and J is TRBJ2-2, with 7 positions matching TRBD1. Germline CDR1 is SSHAT and CDR2 is FNYEAQ (reference sequence). The CDR3 sequence is 14 residues long. The CDR3 reads CASSPGGLAGELFF. The CDR3, as DNA: TGTGCTAGCAGCCCAGGGGGTTTGGCCGGGGAGCTGTTTTTT.

The rearrangement links TRBV29-1 to TRBJ2-2; TRBD2 matches at 9 bases. Per the germline V gene, CDR1 is SQVTM and CDR2 is ANQGSEA. The V segment lost 7 bases and the J segment 7 bases; nucleotides outside the gene matches: 7. CDR3 length: 13 residues. The chain's CDR3 is CSARLAVFGELFF. CDR3 DNA sequence: TGCAGCGCCAGACTAGCGGTTTTCGGGGAGCTGTTTTTT.

The V and J genes are TRBV6-5 and TRBJ1-1; D gene uncertain. Germline CDR1 is MNHEY and CDR2 is SVGAGI. The V and J ends lost 0 bases and 2 bases respectively, with 7 bases between them. The CDR3 has 14 residues. The CDR3 coding sequence is TGTGCCAGCAGTTACTCGCCCAGAAACACTGAAGCTTTCTTT. This encodes CASSYSPRNTEAFF.

This clone was picked up a small number of times. The chain is built from TRBV5-6 and TRBJ1-6; D call uncertain. V lost 8 bases to trimming and J lost 10 bases, with 19 bases between them. Germline loops: CDR1 SGHDT, CDR2 YYEEEE. The CDR3 loop spans 14 amino acids. CDR3 loop: CASKRRYGRSPLHF. CDR3 DNA sequence: TGTGCCAGTAAGAGGAGGTACGGTCGCTCACCCCTCCACTTT.

J is TRBJ2-1 and V is TRBV6-1; the D gene is possibly TRBD2 (5 bases). CDR3 size: 13 residues. Germline CDR1 and CDR2: MNHNS and SASEGT. The V end was cut by 3 bases, the J end by 10 bases, with 13 bases between. The CDR3 loop is CASSEDWFGEQFF. The CDR3 DNA is TGTGCCAGCAGTGAGGACTGGTTCGGGGAGCAGTTCTTC.

The J gene is TRBJ2-6, the V gene TRBV9, with unresolved D. Per the germline V gene, CDR1 is SGDLS and CDR2 is YYNGEE. V lost 0 bases and J 1 base, leaving 2 bases between the germline ends. The CDR3 extends over 14 amino acids. The CDR3 coding sequence is TGTGCCAGCAGCGTAGTATCTGGGGCCAACGTCCTGACTTTC. Protein product: CASSVVSGANVLTF.

The rearrangement uses TRBV19 and TRBJ2-3; 11 nucleotides match TRBD2. From germline, CDR1 is LNHDA and CDR2 SQIVND (reference sequence). This CDR3 has 18 residues. V lost 3 bases and J lost 6; bases outside the gene matches: 14. The CDR3 spells CASSMHGSGRAGTDTQYF. For the CDR3, the DNA is TGTGCCAGTAGTATGCACGGTAGCGGGAGGGCCGGAACGGATACGCAGTATTTT.

The gene calls are TRBV5-4 and TRBJ1-5, with D tentatively TRBD1 (6 bases). Germline loops: CDR1 SGHNT, CDR2 YYREEE (reference sequence). V lost 2 bases to trimming and J lost 4 bases, with 13 bases between them. This CDR3 contains 15 residues. The CDR3 nucleotides read TGTGCCAGCAGCTTAACAGGGAGTGGAAATCAGCCCCAGCATTTT. This sequence encodes CASSLTGSGNQPQHF. Looking up the rest from reference TRBV5-4 and TRBJ1-5 gives the full variable domain: ETGVTQSPTHLIKTRGQQVTLRCSSQSGHNTVSWYQQALGQGPQFIFQYYREEENGRGNFPPRFSGLQFPNYSSELNVNALELDDSALYLCASSLTGSGNQPQHFGDGTRLSIL.